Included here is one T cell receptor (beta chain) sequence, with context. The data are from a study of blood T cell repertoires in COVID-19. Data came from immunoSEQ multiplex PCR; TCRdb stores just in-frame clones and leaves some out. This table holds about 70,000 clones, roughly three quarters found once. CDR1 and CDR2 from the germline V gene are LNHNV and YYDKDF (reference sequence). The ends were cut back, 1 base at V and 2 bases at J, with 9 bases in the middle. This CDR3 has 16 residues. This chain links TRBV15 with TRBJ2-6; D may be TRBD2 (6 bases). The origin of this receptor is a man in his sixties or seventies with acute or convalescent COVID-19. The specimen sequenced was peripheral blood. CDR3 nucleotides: TGTGCCACCAGCAGAGCACGCGGGACTGGGGCCAACGTCCTGACTTTC. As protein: CATSRARGTGANVLTF.